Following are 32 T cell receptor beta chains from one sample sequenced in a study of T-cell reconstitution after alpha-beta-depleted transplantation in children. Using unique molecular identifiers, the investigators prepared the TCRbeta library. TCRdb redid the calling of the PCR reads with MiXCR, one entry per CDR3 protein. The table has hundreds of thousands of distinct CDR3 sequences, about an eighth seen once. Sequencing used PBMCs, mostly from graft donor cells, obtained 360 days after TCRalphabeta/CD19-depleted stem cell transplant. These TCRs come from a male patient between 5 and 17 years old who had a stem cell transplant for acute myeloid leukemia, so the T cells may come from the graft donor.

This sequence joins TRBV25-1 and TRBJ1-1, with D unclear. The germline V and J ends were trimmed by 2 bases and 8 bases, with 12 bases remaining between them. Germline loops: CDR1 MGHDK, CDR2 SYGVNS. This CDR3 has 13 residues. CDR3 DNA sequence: TGTGCCAGCAGTGAAGCACCTCGGACGGAAGCTTTCTTT. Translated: CASSEAPRTEAFF. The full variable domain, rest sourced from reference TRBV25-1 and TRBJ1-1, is EADIYQTPRYLVIGTGKKITLECSQTMGHDKMYWYQQDPGMELHLIHYSYGVNSTEKGDLSSESTVSRIRTEHFPLTLESARPSHTSQYLCASSEAPRTEAFFGQGTRLTVV.

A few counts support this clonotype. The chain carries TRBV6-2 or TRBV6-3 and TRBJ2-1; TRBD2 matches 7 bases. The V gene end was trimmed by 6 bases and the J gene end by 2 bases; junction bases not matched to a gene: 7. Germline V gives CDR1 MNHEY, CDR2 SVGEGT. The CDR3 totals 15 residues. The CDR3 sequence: CASRWAGLPYNEQFF. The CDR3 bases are TGTGCCAGCAGGTGGGCGGGACTACCCTACAATGAGCAGTTCTTC.

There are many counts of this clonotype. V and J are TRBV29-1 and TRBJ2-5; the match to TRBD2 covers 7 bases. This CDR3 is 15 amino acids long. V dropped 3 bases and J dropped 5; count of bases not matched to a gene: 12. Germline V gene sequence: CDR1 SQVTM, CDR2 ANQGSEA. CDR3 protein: CSVDGGRDLLETQYF. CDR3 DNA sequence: TGCAGCGTTGATGGCGGGAGAGACCTCCTGGAGACCCAGTACTTC.

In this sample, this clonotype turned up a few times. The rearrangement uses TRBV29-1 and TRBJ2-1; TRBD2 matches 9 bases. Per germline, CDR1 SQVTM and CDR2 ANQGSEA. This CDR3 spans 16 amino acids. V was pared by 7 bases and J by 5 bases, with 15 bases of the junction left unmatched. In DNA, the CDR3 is TGCAGCGCAGACGCCGGAGGGACTAGCTGGAACAATGAGCAGTTCTTC. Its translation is CSADAGGTSWNNEQFF.

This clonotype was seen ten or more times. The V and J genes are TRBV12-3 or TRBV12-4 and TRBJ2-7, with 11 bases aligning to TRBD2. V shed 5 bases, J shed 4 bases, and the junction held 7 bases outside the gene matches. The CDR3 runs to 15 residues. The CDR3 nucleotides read TGTGCCAGCAGTCCGACTAGCGGGAAGGTTTACGAGCAGTACTTC. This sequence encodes CASSPTSGKVYEQYF.

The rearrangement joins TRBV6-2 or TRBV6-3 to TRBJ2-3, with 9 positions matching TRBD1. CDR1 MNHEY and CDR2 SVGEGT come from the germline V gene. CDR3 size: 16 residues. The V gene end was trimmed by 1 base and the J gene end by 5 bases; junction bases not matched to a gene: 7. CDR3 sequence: CASSYFRTGVGDTQYF. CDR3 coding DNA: TGTGCCAGCAGTTACTTCAGGACAGGGGTAGGAGATACGCAGTATTTT.

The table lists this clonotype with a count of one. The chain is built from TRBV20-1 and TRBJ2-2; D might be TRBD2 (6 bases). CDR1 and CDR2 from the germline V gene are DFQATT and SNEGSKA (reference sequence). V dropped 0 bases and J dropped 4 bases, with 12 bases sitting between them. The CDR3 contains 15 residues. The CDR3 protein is CSARDHGLITGELFF. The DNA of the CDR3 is TGCAGTGCTAGAGATCACGGACTAATCACCGGGGAGCTGTTTTTT.

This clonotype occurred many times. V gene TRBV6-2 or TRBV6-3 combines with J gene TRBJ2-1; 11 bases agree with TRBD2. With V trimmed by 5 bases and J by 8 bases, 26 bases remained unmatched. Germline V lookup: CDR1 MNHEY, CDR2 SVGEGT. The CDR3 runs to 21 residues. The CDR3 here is CASSHPTTWGVAGGAPHEQFF. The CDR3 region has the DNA TGTGCCAGCAGTCACCCCACGACGTGGGGGGTAGCGGGAGGGGCTCCACATGAGCAGTTCTTC.

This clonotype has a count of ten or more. CDR3 region: CASSLGFGGAKTDTQYF. In DNA form, the CDR3 reads TGTGCCAGCAGCTTAGGTTTCGGGGGAGCGAAAACAGATACGCAGTATTTT. The V gene is TRBV7-2, the J gene TRBJ2-3; possible D gene TRBD2, 6 bases. Deletions cut 1 base from V and 3 bases from J, with 17 bases between. The CDR3 covers 17 residues. Germline V gene data show CDR1 as SGHTA and CDR2 as FQGNSA.

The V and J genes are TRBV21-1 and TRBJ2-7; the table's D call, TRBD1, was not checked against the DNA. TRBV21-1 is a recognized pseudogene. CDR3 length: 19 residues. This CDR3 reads CASSRLRGMIIIYAYEQYF. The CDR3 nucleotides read TGTGCCAGCAGCCGGCTGCGGGGGATGATTATAATTTACGCCTACGAGCAGTACTTC.

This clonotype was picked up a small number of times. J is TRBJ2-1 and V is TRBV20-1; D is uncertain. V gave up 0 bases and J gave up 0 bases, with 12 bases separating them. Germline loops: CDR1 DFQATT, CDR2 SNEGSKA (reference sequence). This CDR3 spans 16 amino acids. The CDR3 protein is CSARDFRASSYNEQFF. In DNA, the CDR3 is TGCAGTGCTAGAGATTTCCGGGCGAGCTCCTACAATGAGCAGTTCTTC.

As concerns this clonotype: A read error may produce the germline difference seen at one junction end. The CDR3 protein is CASSHRGLALGF. As DNA, the CDR3 is TGTGCCAGCAGTCATCGGGGACTAGCTCTTGGGTTC. This rearrangement joins TRBV7-2 to TRBJ2-1; 9 bases align to TRBD2. Germline V gene lookup returns CDR1 SGHTA and CDR2 FQGNSA. CDR3 length equals 12 residues.

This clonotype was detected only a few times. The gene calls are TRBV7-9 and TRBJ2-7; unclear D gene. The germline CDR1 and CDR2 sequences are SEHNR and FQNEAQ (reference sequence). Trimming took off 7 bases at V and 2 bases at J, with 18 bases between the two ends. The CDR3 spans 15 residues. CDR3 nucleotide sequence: TGTGCCAGCATCCCTTCCGGAGCCCACGCCTACGAGCAGTACTTC. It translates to CASIPSGAHAYEQYF.

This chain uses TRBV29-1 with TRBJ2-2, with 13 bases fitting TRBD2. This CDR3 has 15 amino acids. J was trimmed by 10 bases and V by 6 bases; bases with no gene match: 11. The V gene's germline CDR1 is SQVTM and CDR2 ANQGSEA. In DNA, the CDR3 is TGCAGCGTGGATATAACCGGGACTAGCGGGGCGGAGCTGTTTTTT. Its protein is CSVDITGTSGAELFF.

CDR3 sequence: CASILNTEAFF. The CDR3 DNA sequence: TGTGCCAGCATCTTGAACACTGAAGCTTTCTTT. The chain combines TRBV7-9 with TRBJ1-1, with no clear D. The CDR3 length is 11 residues. Germline values: CDR1 SEHNR, CDR2 FQNEAQ (reference sequence). Trimming removed 7 bases from V and 0 bases from J, with 3 bases in between.

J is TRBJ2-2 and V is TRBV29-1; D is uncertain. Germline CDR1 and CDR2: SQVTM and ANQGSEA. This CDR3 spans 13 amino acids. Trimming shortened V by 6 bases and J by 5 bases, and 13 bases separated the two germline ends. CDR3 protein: CSVRSFGTGELFF. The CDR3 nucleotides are TGCAGCGTCCGGTCCTTCGGAACCGGGGAGCTGTTTTTT.

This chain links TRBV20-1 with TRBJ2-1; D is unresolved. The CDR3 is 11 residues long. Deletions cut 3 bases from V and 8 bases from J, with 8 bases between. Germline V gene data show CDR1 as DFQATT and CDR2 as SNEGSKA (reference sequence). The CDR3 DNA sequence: TGCAGTGCTAGTTGGGCCTATGAGCAGTTCTTC. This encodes CSASWAYEQFF.

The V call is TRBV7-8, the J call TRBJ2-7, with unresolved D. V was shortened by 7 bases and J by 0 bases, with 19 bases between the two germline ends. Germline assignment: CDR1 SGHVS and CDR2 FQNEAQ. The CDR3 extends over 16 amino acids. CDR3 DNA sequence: TGTGCCAGCAAACTACAACCCGACCCGCTCTCCTACGAGCAGTACTTC. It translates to CASKLQPDPLSYEQYF. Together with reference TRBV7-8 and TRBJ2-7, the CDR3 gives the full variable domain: GAGVSQSPRYKVAKRGQDVALRCDPISGHVSLFWYQQALGQGPEFLTYFQNEAQLDKSGLPSDRFFAERPEGSVSTLKIQRTQQEDSAVYLCASKLQPDPLSYEQYFGPGTRLTVT.

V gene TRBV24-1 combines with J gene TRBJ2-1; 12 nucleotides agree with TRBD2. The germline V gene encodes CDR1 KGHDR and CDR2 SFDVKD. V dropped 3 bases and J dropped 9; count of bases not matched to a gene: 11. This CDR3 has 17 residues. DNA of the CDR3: TGTGCCACCAGTGATCCGCTAGCGGGAGGGCCACTGGGTGAGCAGTTCTTC. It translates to CATSDPLAGGPLGEQFF.

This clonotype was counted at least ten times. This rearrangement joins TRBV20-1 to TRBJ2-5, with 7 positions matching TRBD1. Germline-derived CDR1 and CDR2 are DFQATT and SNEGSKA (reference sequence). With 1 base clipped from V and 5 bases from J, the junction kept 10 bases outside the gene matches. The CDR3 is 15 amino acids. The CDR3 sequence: CSARVITGVRETQYF. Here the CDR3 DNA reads TGCAGTGCTAGAGTCATAACAGGGGTTAGGGAGACCCAGTACTTC.

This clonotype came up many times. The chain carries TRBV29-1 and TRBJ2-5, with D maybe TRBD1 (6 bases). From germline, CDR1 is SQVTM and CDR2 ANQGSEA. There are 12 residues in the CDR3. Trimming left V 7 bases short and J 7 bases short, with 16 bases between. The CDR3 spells CSASGTQRTQYF. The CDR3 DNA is TGCAGCGCTTCCGGGACACAGAGGACCCAGTACTTC.

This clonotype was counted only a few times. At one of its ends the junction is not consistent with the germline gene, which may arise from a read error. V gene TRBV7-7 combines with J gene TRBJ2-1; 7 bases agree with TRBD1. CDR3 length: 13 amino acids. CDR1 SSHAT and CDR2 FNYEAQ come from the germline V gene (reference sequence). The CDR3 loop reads CASSLDRAAQLFF. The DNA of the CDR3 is TGTGCTAGCAGCTTAGACAGGGCGGCCCAGCTATTCTTC.

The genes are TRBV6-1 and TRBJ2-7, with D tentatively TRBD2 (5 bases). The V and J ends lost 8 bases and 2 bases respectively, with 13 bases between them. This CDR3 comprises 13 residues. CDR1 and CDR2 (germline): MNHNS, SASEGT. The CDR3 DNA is TGTGCCAGCCGAGAGGGCGTCCCCTACGAGCAGTACTTC. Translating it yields CASREGVPYEQYF.

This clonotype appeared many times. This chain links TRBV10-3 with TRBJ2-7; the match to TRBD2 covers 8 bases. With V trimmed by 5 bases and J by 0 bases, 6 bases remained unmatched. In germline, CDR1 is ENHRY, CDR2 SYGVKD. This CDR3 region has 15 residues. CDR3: CAISLRLASSYEQYF. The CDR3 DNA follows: TGTGCCATCAGTCTAAGACTAGCGAGCTCCTACGAGCAGTACTTC.

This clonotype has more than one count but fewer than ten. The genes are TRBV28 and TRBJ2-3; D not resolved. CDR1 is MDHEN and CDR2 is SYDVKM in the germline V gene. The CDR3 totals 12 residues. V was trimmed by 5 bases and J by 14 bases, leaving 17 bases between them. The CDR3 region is CASSPPTSWLYF. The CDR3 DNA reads TGTGCCAGCAGTCCTCCGACCTCCTGGTTGTATTTT.

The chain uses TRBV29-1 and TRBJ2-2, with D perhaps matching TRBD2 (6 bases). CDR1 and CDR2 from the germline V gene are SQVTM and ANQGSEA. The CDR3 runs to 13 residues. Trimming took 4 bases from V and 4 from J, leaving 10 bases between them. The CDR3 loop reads CSVGGAPTGELFF. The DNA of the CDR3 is TGCAGCGTTGGCGGGGCCCCCACCGGGGAGCTGTTTTTT.

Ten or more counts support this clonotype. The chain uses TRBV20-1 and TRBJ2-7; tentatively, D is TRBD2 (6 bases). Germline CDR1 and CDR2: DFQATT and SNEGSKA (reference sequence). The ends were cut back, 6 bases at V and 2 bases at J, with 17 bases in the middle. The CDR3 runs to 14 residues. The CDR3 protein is CSAFNGGSAYEQYF. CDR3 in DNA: TGCAGTGCCTTTAACGGAGGGTCAGCCTACGAGCAGTACTTC.

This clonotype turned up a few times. Here the CDR3 DNA reads TGTGCCAGCAGTGCTTGGACAGGGGAGAGCTCCTATAATTCACCCCTCCACTTT. Translated, it gives CASSAWTGESSYNSPLHF. The chain links TRBV28 to TRBJ1-6; 9 nucleotides agree with TRBD1. The CDR3 has 18 amino acids. V lost 5 bases and J lost 0; bases outside the gene matches: 8. The V gene's germline CDR1 is MDHEN and CDR2 SYDVKM.

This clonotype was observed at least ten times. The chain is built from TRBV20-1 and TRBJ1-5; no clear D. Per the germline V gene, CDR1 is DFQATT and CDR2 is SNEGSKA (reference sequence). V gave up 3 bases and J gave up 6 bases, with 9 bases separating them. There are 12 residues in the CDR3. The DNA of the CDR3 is TGCAGTGCTAGTGTAGGGAGTCAGCCCCAGCATTTT. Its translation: CSASVGSQPQHF.

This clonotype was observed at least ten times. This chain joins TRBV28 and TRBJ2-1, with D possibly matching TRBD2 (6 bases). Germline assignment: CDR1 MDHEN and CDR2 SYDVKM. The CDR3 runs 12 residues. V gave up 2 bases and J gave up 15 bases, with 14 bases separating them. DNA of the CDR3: TGTGCCAGCAGTTTAGGCTGGCGGGGTGGGTTCTTC. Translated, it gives CASSLGWRGGFF.

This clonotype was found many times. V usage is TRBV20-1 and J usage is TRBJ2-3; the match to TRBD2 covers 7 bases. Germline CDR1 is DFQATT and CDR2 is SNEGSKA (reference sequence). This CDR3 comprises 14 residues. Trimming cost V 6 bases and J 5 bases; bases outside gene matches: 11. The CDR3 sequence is CSAVGRAGEDTQYF. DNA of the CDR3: TGCAGTGCCGTGGGGAGGGCCGGGGAAGATACGCAGTATTTT.

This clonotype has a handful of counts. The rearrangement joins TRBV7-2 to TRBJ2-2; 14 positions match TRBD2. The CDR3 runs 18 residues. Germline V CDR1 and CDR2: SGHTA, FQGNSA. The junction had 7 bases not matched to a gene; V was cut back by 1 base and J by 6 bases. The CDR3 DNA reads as TGTGCCAGCAGCTTAGGCTCGACTAGCGGGAGGGCAGCCGGGGAGCTGTTTTTT. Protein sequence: CASSLGSTSGRAAGELFF.